This T cell receptor beta chain emerged from a study of blood T cell repertoires in COVID-19. Study-wide background: Donors in the United States, Italy and Spain gave samples during acute or convalescent COVID-19. Sources were T cells, B-cell-depleted T cells, or PBMCs; the material itself was cDNA or gDNA.

In the original workflow: Estimation of nucleated cell counts was performed using reference gene primer amplification. Clones were read by immunoSEQ multiplex PCR, and TCRdb kept only the in-frame ones, dropping some. That table is the source of V, J and clone size, and D and trimming were worked out from the DNA. Of about 69,000 clones in the sample, over 75% were seen once. Trimming left V 7 bases short and J 5 bases short, with 17 bases between. The CDR3 is 14 residues long. The germline V gene has CDR1 MNHNY and CDR2 SVGAGI (reference sequence). This receptor was taken from a woman between 18 and 30 years old with acute or convalescent COVID-19. V is TRBV6-6 and J is TRBJ2-5, with a possible D match to TRBD2 (6 bases). Sequences were obtained from peripheral blood. DNA of the CDR3: TGTGCCAGCAACGCCGGGACTTCTTTGGAGACCCAGTACTTC. Protein sequence: CASNAGTSLETQYF.